A selection of T cell receptor beta chains follows, all from one sample in a study of T cells after yellow fever vaccination. Via MiXCR, TCRdb re-called the 5' RACE reads, giving one row per CDR3 protein. The data contain about 260,000 distinct CDR3 sequences, roughly 5.2% of them seen just once; the ten biggest clones take up around 3.5%. The sequences come from CD4+ T cells sorted from PBMCs, collected on the day of the yellow fever booster vaccination. Every receptor here comes from a young man who received the YFV17D yellow fever vaccine. The CDR3 runs from the conserved cysteine through the conserved F or W. Fields, in order: V gene, clone size, D gene, J gene, CDR3 protein, CDR3 DNA. A D gene is named only where the DNA matches it firmly. Where a row states a size, it is once, few, many or the class of an expanded clone; other rows omit it.

v_call: TRBV7-2; clone_size: few; d_call: NA; j_call: TRBJ1-1; cdr3_aa: CASLQQLRAEAFF; cdr3_nt: TGTGCCAGTCTACAACAGTTGAGAGCTGAAGCTTTCTTT
v_call: TRBV2; clone_size: many; d_call: NA; j_call: TRBJ2-2; cdr3_aa: CASSGLTAAGELFF; cdr3_nt: TGTGCCAGCAGTGGTTTGACCGCCGCCGGGGAGCTGTTTTTT
v_call: TRBV10-3; clone_size: few; d_call: TRBD2; j_call: TRBJ2-3; cdr3_aa: CATNPRPAGGQDTQYF; cdr3_nt: TGTGCCACCAACCCCCGCCCAGCGGGGGGGCAAGATACGCAGTATTTT
v_call: TRBV7-2; clone_size: few; d_call: TRBD2; j_call: TRBJ2-3; cdr3_aa: CASSLILGGGTDTQYF; cdr3_nt: TGTGCCAGCAGCTTAATCCTGGGGGGGGGCACAGATACGCAGTATTTT
v_call: TRBV5-1; clone_size: NA; d_call: TRBD1; j_call: TRBJ2-5; cdr3_aa: CASSRRRDRVGETQYF; cdr3_nt: TGCGCCAGCAGCCGTCGCCGGGACAGGGTAGGAGAGACCCAGTACTTC
v_call: TRBV12-3/TRBV12-4; clone_size: few; d_call: NA; j_call: TRBJ1-2; cdr3_aa: CASSRDIPGGYTF; cdr3_nt: TGTGCCAGCAGCCGGGACATCCCAGGGGGCTACACCTTC
v_call: TRBV5-4; clone_size: many; d_call: TRBD2; j_call: TRBJ2-5; cdr3_aa: CASSPSGGEFQETQYF; cdr3_nt: TGTGCCAGCAGCCCTAGCGGGGGGGAATTTCAAGAGACCCAGTACTTC
v_call: TRBV12-3/TRBV12-4; clone_size: few; d_call: NA; j_call: TRBJ1-1; cdr3_aa: CASKMAGVGTEAFF; cdr3_nt: TGTGCCAGCAAAATGGCAGGCGTGGGCACTGAAGCTTTCTTT
v_call: TRBV7-2; clone_size: NA; d_call: NA; j_call: TRBJ2-5; cdr3_aa: CASSLERVWSSGETQYF; cdr3_nt: TGTGCCAGCAGCTTAGAACGAGTGTGGTCGTCGGGGGAGACCCAGTACTTC
v_call: TRBV3-1; clone_size: few; d_call: NA; j_call: TRBJ1-5; cdr3_aa: CASSHGSDQPQHF; cdr3_nt: TGTGCCAGCAGCCACGGCAGTGATCAGCCCCAGCATTTT
v_call: TRBV20-1; clone_size: many; d_call: TRBD1; j_call: TRBJ1-2; cdr3_aa: CSAGTGDGYTF; cdr3_nt: TGCAGTGCGGGGACAGGCGATGGCTACACCTTC
v_call: TRBV10-3; clone_size: NA; d_call: NA; j_call: TRBJ2-3; cdr3_aa: CAIRTTALTDTQYF; cdr3_nt: TGTGCCATCCGAACGACCGCACTCACGGATACGCAGTATTTT
v_call: TRBV5-1; clone_size: many; d_call: NA; j_call: TRBJ1-2; cdr3_aa: CASSFGRGDGYTF; cdr3_nt: TGCGCCAGCAGCTTCGGACGGGGAGATGGCTACACCTTC
v_call: TRBV12-3/TRBV12-4; clone_size: NA; d_call: NA; j_call: TRBJ1-6; cdr3_aa: CASSYLAGNSPLHF; cdr3_nt: TGTGCCAGCAGTTATCTGGCAGGTAATTCACCCCTCCACTTT
v_call: TRBV20-1; clone_size: few; d_call: NA; j_call: TRBJ2-7; cdr3_aa: CSARDHPSSYEQYF; cdr3_nt: TGCAGTGCTAGAGATCACCCCAGTTCCTACGAGCAGTACTTC
v_call: TRBV27; clone_size: many; d_call: NA; j_call: TRBJ2-2; cdr3_aa: CASSLQGAGELFF; cdr3_nt: TGTGCCAGCAGTTTACAGGGAGCCGGGGAGCTGTTTTTT
v_call: TRBV12-3/TRBV12-4; clone_size: many; d_call: NA; j_call: TRBJ1-6; cdr3_aa: CASRGGGHSYNSPLHF; cdr3_nt: TGTGCCAGCAGGGGGGGCGGTCACTCCTATAATTCACCCCTCCACTTT
v_call: TRBV12-3/TRBV12-4; clone_size: NA; d_call: NA; j_call: TRBJ1-5; cdr3_aa: CASSLSGGGNQPQHF; cdr3_nt: TGTGCCAGCAGTTTGTCTGGGGGAGGTAATCAGCCCCAGCATTTT
v_call: TRBV4-1; clone_size: NA; d_call: NA; j_call: TRBJ2-5; cdr3_aa: CASSQDRSSQETQYF; cdr3_nt: TGCGCCAGCAGCCAAGATAGGAGTTCCCAAGAGACCCAGTACTTC
v_call: TRBV4-3; clone_size: NA; d_call: NA; j_call: TRBJ2-3; cdr3_aa: CASSKRTFDTDTQYF; cdr3_nt: TGCGCCAGCAGCAAAAGGACTTTTGACACAGATACGCAGTATTTT
v_call: TRBV4-2; clone_size: few; d_call: NA; j_call: TRBJ2-1; cdr3_aa: CASSQEISSGDEFF; cdr3_nt: TGTGCCAGCAGCCAAGAGATTTCCTCCGGGGATGAGTTCTTC
v_call: TRBV20-1; clone_size: NA; d_call: NA; j_call: TRBJ2-5; cdr3_aa: CSAPLRRETQYF; cdr3_nt: TGCAGTGCTCCGCTCCGGCGAGAGACCCAGTACTTC
v_call: TRBV3-1; clone_size: few; d_call: NA; j_call: TRBJ1-2; cdr3_aa: CASSQFGGQGSSGYTF; cdr3_nt: TGTGCCAGCAGCCAATTCGGGGGGCAGGGATCATCTGGCTACACCTTC
v_call: TRBV6-1; clone_size: few; d_call: NA; j_call: TRBJ1-1; cdr3_aa: CASSDFDTEAFF; cdr3_nt: TGTGCCAGCAGTGATTTCGACACTGAAGCTTTCTTT
v_call: TRBV19; clone_size: NA; d_call: NA; j_call: TRBJ1-5; cdr3_aa: CASRRGSRNQPQHF; cdr3_nt: TGTGCCAGTCGCAGGGGAAGTCGCAATCAGCCCCAGCATTTT
v_call: TRBV2; clone_size: many; d_call: NA; j_call: TRBJ1-1; cdr3_aa: CASREQGTEAFF; cdr3_nt: TGTGCCAGCAGAGAACAGGGCACTGAAGCTTTCTTT
v_call: TRBV10-2; clone_size: few; d_call: NA; j_call: TRBJ2-5; cdr3_aa: CASSRAAPQETQYF; cdr3_nt: TGCGCCAGCAGTAGGGCAGCTCCTCAGGAGACCCAGTACTTC
v_call: TRBV5-1; clone_size: many; d_call: NA; j_call: TRBJ2-1; cdr3_aa: CASIPGPPGNEQFF; cdr3_nt: TGCGCCAGCATCCCGGGGCCCCCCGGCAATGAGCAGTTCTTC
v_call: TRBV29-1; clone_size: many; d_call: TRBD2; j_call: TRBJ2-5; cdr3_aa: CSVDLAGRETQYF; cdr3_nt: TGCAGCGTTGATCTAGCGGGGAGAGAGACCCAGTACTTC
v_call: TRBV19; clone_size: NA; d_call: NA; j_call: TRBJ2-2; cdr3_aa: CASNMDRLPPGELFF; cdr3_nt: TGTGCCAGTAATATGGACAGACTTCCGCCCGGGGAGCTGTTTTTT
v_call: TRBV12-3/TRBV12-4; clone_size: many; d_call: TRBD2; j_call: TRBJ2-1; cdr3_aa: CASSGPSGGTYNEQFF; cdr3_nt: TGTGCCAGCAGTGGACCTAGCGGGGGGACCTACAATGAGCAGTTCTTC
v_call: TRBV18; clone_size: few; d_call: NA; j_call: TRBJ1-5; cdr3_aa: CASSPAGFNQPQHF; cdr3_nt: TGTGCCAGCTCACCAGCAGGGTTCAATCAGCCCCAGCATTTT
v_call: TRBV10-1; clone_size: many; d_call: NA; j_call: TRBJ2-7; cdr3_aa: CASSPGQINEQYF; cdr3_nt: TGCGCCAGCAGCCCTGGGCAGATCAACGAGCAGTACTTC
v_call: TRBV7-2; clone_size: few; d_call: TRBD2; j_call: TRBJ2-2; cdr3_aa: CASSLVRGGTGELFF; cdr3_nt: TGTGCCAGCAGCTTAGTACGGGGGGGTACCGGGGAGCTGTTTTTT
v_call: TRBV24-1; clone_size: few; d_call: NA; j_call: TRBJ2-2; cdr3_aa: CATQGRTNTGELFF; cdr3_nt: TGTGCCACCCAGGGACGGACTAACACCGGGGAGCTGTTTTTT
v_call: TRBV5-1; clone_size: few; d_call: TRBD1; j_call: TRBJ2-5; cdr3_aa: CASSLGATGPQETQYF; cdr3_nt: TGCGCCAGCAGCTTGGGCGCGACAGGGCCGCAAGAGACCCAGTACTTC
v_call: TRBV5-6; clone_size: few; d_call: TRBD1; j_call: TRBJ1-1; cdr3_aa: CASSVVGDRPTMNTEAFF; cdr3_nt: TGTGCCAGCAGCGTAGTAGGGGACAGGCCTACCATGAACACTGAAGCTTTCTTT
v_call: TRBV20-1; clone_size: NA; d_call: NA; j_call: TRBJ2-3; cdr3_aa: CSAREGLGPDTQYF; cdr3_nt: TGCAGTGCTAGAGAGGGCCTCGGACCAGATACGCAGTATTTT
v_call: TRBV6-5; clone_size: few; d_call: NA; j_call: TRBJ1-5; cdr3_aa: CASSPMRDQPQHF; cdr3_nt: TGTGCCAGCAGTCCGATGAGAGATCAGCCCCAGCATTTT
v_call: TRBV12-3/TRBV12-4; clone_size: few; d_call: NA; j_call: TRBJ2-7; cdr3_aa: CASSLWGLYEQYF; cdr3_nt: TGTGCCAGCAGTTTATGGGGCCTCTACGAGCAGTACTTC
v_call: TRBV5-1; clone_size: NA; d_call: TRBD1; j_call: TRBJ2-2; cdr3_aa: CASSLRDRGHGELFF; cdr3_nt: TGCGCCAGCAGCCTACGGGACAGGGGTCACGGGGAGCTGTTTTTT
v_call: TRBV5-6; clone_size: few; d_call: NA; j_call: TRBJ1-2; cdr3_aa: CASGSWGGYTF; cdr3_nt: TGTGCCAGCGGGTCGTGGGGTGGCTACACCTTC
v_call: TRBV19; clone_size: few; d_call: NA; j_call: TRBJ1-5; cdr3_aa: CASSGESNQPQHF; cdr3_nt: TGTGCCAGTAGTGGGGAGAGCAATCAGCCCCAGCATTTT
v_call: TRBV5-6; clone_size: NA; d_call: NA; j_call: TRBJ2-7; cdr3_aa: CASSLEAGTYEQYF; cdr3_nt: TGTGCCAGCAGCTTGGAAGCCGGGACCTACGAGCAGTACTTC
v_call: TRBV4-3; clone_size: many; d_call: TRBD1; j_call: TRBJ2-5; cdr3_aa: CASSQAGQGETQYF; cdr3_nt: TGCGCCAGCAGCCAGGCGGGACAGGGGGAGACCCAGTACTTC
v_call: TRBV5-1; clone_size: NA; d_call: NA; j_call: TRBJ1-1; cdr3_aa: CASSQDNPGEAFF; cdr3_nt: TGCGCCAGCAGCCAGGATAACCCCGGGGAAGCTTTCTTT
v_call: TRBV12-3/TRBV12-4; clone_size: many; d_call: TRBD1; j_call: TRBJ2-5; cdr3_aa: CASRTGVVAETQYF; cdr3_nt: TGTGCCAGCCGTACAGGGGTAGTAGCAGAGACCCAGTACTTC